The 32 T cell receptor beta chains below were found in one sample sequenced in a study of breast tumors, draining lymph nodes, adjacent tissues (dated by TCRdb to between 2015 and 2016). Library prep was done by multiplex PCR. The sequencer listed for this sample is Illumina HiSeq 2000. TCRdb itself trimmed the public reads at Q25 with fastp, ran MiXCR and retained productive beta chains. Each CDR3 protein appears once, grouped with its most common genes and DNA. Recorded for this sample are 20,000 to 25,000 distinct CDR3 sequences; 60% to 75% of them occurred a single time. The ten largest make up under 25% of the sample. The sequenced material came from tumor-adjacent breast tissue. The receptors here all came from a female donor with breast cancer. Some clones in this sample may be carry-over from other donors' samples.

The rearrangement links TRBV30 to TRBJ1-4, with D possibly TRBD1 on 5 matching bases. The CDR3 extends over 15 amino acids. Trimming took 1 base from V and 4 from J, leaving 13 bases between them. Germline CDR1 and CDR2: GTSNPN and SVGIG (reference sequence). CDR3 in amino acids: CAWSGDSSGNEKLFF. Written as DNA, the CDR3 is TGTGCCTGGAGTGGCGACAGTTCGGGTAATGAAAAACTGTTTTTT.

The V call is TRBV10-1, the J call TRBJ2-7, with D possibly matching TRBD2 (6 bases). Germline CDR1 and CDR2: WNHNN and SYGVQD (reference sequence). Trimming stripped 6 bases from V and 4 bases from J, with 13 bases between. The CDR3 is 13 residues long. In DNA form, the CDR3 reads TGCGCCAGCAGGGGGACGACTAGTTACGAGCAGTACTTC. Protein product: CASRGTTSYEQYF.

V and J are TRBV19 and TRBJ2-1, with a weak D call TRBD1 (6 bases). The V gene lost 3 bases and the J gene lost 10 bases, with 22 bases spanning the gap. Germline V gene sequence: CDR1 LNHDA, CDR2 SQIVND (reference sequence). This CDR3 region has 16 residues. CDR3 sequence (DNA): TGTGCCAGTAGTATGAACAGGGAGTTTAGGCCCGACGAGCAGTTCTTC. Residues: CASSMNREFRPDEQFF. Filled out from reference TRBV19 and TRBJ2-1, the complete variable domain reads DGGITQSPKYLFRKEGQNVTLSCEQNLNHDAMYWYRQDPGQGLRLIYYSQIVNDFQKGDIAEGYSVSREKKESFPLTVTSAQKNPTAFYLCASSMNREFRPDEQFFGPGTRLTVL.

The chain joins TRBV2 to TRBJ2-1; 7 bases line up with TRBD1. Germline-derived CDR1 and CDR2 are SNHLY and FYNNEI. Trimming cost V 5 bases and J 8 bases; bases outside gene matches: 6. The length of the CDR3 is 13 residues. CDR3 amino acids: CASSHDREDEQFF. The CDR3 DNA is TGTGCCAGCAGTCACGACAGGGAAGATGAGCAGTTCTTC.

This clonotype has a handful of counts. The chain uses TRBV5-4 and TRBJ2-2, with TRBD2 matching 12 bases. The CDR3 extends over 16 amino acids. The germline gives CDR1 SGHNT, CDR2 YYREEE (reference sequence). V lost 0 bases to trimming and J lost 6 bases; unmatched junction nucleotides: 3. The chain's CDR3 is CASSLGLAGESGELFF. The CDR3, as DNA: TGTGCCAGCAGCTTGGGACTAGCGGGAGAGTCCGGGGAGCTGTTTTTT.

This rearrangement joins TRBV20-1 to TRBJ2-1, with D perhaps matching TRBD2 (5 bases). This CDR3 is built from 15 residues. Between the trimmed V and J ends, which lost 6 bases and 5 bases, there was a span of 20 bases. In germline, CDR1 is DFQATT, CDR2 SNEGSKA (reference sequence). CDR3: CSAEVKVASHNEQFF. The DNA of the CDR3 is TGCAGTGCGGAGGTCAAGGTAGCATCCCACAATGAGCAGTTCTTC.

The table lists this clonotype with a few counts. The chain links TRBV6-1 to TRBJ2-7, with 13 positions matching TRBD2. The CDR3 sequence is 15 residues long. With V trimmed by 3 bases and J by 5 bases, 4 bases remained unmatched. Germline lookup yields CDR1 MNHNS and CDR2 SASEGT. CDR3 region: CASSEAGLAGHEQYF. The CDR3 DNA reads TGTGCCAGCAGTGAGGCGGGACTAGCGGGGCACGAGCAGTACTTC.

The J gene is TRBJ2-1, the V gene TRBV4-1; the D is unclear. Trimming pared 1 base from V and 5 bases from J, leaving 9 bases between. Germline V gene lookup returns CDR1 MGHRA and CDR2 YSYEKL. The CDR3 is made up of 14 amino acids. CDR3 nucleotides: TGCGCCAGCAGCCAAGTATTCAGAAACAATGAGCAGTTCTTC. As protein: CASSQVFRNNEQFF.

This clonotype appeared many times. The CDR3 bases are TGTGCCAGCCGGGGGGGCTACGAGCAGTACTTC. This translates into CASRGGYEQYF. The V gene is TRBV28, the J gene TRBJ2-7; 8 bases align to TRBD2. Germline trimming cut 8 bases from V and 3 bases from J; bases unmatched to any gene: 0. Germline V gives CDR1 MDHEN, CDR2 SYDVKM. CDR3 length: 11 amino acids.

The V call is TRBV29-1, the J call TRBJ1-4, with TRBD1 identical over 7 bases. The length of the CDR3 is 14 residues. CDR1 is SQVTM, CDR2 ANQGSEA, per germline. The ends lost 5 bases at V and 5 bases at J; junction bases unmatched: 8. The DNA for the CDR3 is TGCAGCGTTCAGGGACAGAGGAACAATGAAAAACTGTTTTTT. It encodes CSVQGQRNNEKLFF.

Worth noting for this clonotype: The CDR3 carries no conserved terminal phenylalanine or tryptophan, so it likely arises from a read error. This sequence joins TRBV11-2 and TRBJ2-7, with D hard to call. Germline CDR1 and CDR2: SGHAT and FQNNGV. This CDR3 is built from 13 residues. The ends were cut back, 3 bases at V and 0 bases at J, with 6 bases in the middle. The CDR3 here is CASSLVSSYEQYS. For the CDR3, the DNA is TGTGCCAGCAGCTTGGTTAGCTCCTACGAGCAGTACTCC.

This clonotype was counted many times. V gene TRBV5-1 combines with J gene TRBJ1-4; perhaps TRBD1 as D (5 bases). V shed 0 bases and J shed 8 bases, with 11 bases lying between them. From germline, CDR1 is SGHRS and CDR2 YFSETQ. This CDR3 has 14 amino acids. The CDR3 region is CASSLEQGREKLFF. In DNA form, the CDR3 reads TGCGCCAGCAGCTTGGAGCAGGGTCGGGAAAAACTGTTTTTT.

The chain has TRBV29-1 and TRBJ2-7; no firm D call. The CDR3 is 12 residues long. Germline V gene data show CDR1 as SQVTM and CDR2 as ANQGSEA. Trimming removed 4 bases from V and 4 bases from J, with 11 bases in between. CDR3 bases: TGCAGCGTTGCAGTAGACCGTTACGAGCAGTACTTC. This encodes CSVAVDRYEQYF.

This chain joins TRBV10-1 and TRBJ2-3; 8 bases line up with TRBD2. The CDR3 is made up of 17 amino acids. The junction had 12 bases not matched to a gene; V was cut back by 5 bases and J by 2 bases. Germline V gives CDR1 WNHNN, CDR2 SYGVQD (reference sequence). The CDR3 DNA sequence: TGCGCCAGCAGTCCTGTAGATAAGACTAGCGCCACAGATACGCAGTATTTT. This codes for CASSPVDKTSATDTQYF.

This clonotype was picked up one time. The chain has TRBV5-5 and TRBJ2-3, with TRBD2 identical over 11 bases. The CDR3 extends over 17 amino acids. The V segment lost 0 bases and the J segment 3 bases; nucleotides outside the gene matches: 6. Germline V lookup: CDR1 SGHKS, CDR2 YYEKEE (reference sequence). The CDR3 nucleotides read TGTGCCAGCAGCTTGGAACGCTGGACTAGCGGGACAGATACGCAGTATTTT. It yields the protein CASSLERWTSGTDTQYF. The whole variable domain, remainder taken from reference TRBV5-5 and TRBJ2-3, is DAGVTQSPTHLIKTRGQQVTLRCSPISGHKSVSWYQQVLGQGPQFIFQYYEKEERGRGNFPDRFSARQFPNYSSELNVNALLLGDSALYLCASSLERWTSGTDTQYFGPGTRLTVL.

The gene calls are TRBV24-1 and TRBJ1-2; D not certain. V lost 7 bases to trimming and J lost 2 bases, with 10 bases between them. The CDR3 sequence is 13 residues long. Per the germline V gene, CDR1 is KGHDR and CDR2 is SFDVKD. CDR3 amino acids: CATSETTNYGYTF. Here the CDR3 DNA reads TGTGCCACCAGCGAAACAACAAACTATGGCTACACCTTC.

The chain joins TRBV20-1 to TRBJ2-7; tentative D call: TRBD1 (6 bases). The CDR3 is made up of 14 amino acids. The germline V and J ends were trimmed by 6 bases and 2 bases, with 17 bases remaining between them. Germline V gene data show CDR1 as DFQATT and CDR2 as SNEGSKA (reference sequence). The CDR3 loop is CSAIDIQGTYEQYF. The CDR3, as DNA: TGCAGTGCCATTGATATACAGGGCACCTACGAGCAGTACTTC.

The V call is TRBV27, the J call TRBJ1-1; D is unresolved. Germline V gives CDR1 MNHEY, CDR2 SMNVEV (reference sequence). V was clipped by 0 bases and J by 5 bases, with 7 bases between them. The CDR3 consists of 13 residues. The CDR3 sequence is CASSLSYNTEAFF. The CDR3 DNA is TGTGCCAGCAGTTTATCATACAATACTGAAGCTTTCTTT.

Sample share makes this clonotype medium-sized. The CDR3 bases are TGTGCCAGCAGCTTAACTATCGGGACAGGACCCTCCTACGAGCAGTACTTC. This translates into CASSLTIGTGPSYEQYF. The chain has TRBV7-2 and TRBJ2-7; 8 bases are shared with TRBD1. Germline CDR1 SGHTA, CDR2 FQGNSA. V lost 2 bases and J lost 0; bases outside the gene matches: 9. This CDR3 is 17 amino acids long.

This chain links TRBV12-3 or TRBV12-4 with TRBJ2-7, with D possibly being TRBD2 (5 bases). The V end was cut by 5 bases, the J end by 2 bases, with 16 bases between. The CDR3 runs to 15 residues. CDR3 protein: CASSPSGVPTYEQYF. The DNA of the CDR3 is TGTGCCAGCAGTCCGAGCGGTGTACCGACCTACGAGCAGTACTTC.

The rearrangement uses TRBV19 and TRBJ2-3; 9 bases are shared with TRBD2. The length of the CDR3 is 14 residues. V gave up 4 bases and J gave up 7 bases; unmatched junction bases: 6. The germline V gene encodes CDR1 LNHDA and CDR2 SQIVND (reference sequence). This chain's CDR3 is CASSSGRALNTQYF. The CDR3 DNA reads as TGTGCCAGTAGTAGCGGGAGGGCCTTAAATACGCAGTATTTT.

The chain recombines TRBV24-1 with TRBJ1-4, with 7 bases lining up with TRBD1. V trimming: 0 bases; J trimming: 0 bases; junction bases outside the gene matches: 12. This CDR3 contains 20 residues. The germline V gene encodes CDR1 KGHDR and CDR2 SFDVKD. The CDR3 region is CATSDLLGQGVPATNEKLFF. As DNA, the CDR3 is TGTGCCACCAGTGATTTGCTAGGTCAGGGGGTTCCGGCAACTAATGAAAAACTGTTTTTT.

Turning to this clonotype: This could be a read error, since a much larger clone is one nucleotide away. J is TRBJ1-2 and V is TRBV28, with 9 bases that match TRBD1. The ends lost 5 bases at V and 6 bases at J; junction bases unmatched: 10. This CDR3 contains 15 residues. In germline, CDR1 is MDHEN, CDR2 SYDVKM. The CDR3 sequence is CASSEPGQGTHGYTF. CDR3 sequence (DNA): TGTGCCAGCAGTGAACCGGGACAGGGAACTCATGGCTACACCTTC.

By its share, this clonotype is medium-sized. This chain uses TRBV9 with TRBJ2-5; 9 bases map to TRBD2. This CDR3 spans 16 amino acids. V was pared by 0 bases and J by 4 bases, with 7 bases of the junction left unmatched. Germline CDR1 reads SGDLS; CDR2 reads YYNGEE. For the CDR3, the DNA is TGTGCCAGCAGCGTAGCCGGCGGGGGGGCTGGAGAGACCCAGTACTTC. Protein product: CASSVAGGGAGETQYF.

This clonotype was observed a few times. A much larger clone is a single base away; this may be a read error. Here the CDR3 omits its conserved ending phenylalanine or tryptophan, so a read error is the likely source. In DNA, the CDR3 is TGTGCCTGGAGTGTCCCCTCCCGGACAGAACCTTTCTACACCCTC. It translates to CAWSVPSRTEPFYTL. The chain employs TRBV30 and TRBJ1-2, with D perhaps matching TRBD1 (6 bases). The CDR3 totals 15 residues. Trimming removed 0 bases from V and 10 bases from J, with 21 bases in between. Germline CDR1 reads GTSNPN; CDR2 reads SVGIG (reference sequence).

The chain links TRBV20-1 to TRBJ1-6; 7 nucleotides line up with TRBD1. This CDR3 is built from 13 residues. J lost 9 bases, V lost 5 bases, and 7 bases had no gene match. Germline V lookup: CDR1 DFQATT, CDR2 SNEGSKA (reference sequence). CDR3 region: CSAYDRATSPLHF. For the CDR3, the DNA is TGCAGTGCTTATGACAGGGCGACTTCACCCCTCCACTTT.

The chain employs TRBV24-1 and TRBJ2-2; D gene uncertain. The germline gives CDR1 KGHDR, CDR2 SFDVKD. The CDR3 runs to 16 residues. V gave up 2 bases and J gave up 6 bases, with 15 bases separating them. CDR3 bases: TGTGCCACCAGTGATTCCACGGGCTTTAGGGCCGGGGAGCTGTTTTTT. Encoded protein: CATSDSTGFRAGELFF.

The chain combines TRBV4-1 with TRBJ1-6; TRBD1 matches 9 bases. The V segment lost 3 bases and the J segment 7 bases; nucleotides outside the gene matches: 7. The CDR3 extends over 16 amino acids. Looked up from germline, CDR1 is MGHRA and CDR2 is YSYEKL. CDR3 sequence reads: CASSQDGTGLNSPLHF. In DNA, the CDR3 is TGCGCCAGCAGCCAGGATGGGACAGGGTTAAATTCACCCCTCCACTTT.

Here the CDR3 reads CSAPQLLQGASSYNSPLHF. CDR3 DNA sequence: TGCAGTGCTCCTCAATTATTACAGGGGGCGAGCTCCTATAATTCACCCCTCCACTTT. V and J are TRBV20-1 and TRBJ1-6; 9 nucleotides line up with TRBD1. This CDR3 has 19 amino acids. The V gene's germline CDR1 is DFQATT and CDR2 SNEGSKA (reference sequence). The trim removed 5 bases at V and 0 bases at J, leaving 14 bases unmatched.

CDR3 amino acids: CAISERVSSNYGYTF. CDR3 nucleotides: TGTGCCATCAGTGAGAGGGTTAGTTCCAACTATGGCTACACCTTC. The chain has TRBV10-3 and TRBJ1-2; D call uncertain. The CDR3 has 15 residues. Germline lookup yields CDR1 ENHRY and CDR2 SYGVKD. Trimming removed 2 bases from V and 2 bases from J, with 12 bases in between.

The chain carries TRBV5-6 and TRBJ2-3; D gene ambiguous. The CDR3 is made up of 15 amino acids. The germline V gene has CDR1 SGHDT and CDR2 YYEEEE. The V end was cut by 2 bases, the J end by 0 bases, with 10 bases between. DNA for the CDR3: TGTGCCAGCAGCTTTTATGGATCCAGCACAGATACGCAGTATTTT. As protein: CASSFYGSSTDTQYF.

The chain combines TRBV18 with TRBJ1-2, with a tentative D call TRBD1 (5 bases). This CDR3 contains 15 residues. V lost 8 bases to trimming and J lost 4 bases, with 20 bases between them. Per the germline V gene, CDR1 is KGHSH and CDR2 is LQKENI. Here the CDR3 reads CASRPNRDSSYGYTF. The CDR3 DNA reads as TGTGCCAGCAGACCCAACCGGGACTCATCCTATGGCTACACCTTC.